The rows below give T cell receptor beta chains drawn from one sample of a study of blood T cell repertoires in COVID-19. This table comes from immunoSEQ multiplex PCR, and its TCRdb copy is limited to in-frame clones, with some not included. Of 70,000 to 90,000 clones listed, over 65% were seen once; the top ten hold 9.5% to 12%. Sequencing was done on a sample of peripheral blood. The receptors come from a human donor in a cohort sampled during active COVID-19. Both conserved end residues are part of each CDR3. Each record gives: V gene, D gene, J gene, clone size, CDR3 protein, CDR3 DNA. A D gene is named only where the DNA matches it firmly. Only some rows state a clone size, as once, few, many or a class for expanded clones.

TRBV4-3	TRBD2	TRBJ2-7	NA	CASSQDWGLAYEQYF	TGCGCCAGCAGCCAAGACTGGGGACTAGCCTACGAGCAGTACTTC
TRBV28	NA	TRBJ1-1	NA	CASSSPRGTFEAFF	TGTGCCAGCAGTTCCCCGAGGGGGACATTTGAAGCTTTCTTT
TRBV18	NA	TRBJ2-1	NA	CASSQDRGTSALTGHEQFF	TGTGCCAGCTCACAAGACAGGGGGACTAGCGCGCTTACAGGGCATGAGCAGTTCTTC
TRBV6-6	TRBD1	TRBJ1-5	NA	CASSYEGATNQPQHF	TGTGCCAGCAGTTACGAGGGGGCGACTAATCAGCCCCAGCATTTT
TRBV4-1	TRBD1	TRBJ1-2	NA	CASSQTGQAGYGYTF	TGCGCCAGCAGTCAGACTGGACAGGCGGGGTATGGCTACACCTTC
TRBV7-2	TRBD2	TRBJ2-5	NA	CASTPVAGVEETQYF	TGTGCCAGCACCCCCGTAGCGGGAGTGGAAGAGACCCAGTACTTC
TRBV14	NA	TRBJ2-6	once	CASSQGPGRANVLTF	TGTGCCAGCAGCCAAGGCCCAGGGAGGGCCAACGTCCTGACTTTC
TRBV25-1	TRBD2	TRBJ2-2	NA	CASRRASGSAGELFF	TGTGCCAGCAGGCGGGCTAGCGGGAGCGCCGGGGAGCTGTTTTTT
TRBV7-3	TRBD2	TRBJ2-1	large	CASSRTSGGENEQFF	TGTGCCAGCAGCCGCACTAGCGGGGGGGAGAATGAGCAGTTCTTC
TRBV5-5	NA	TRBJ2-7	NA	CASSLQISSYEQYF	TGTGCCAGCAGCTTACAGATAAGCTCCTACGAGCAGTACTTC
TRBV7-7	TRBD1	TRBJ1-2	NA	CASSHRDRGVRYGYTF	TGTGCTAGCAGCCACCGGGACAGGGGTGTTAGATATGGCTACACCTTC
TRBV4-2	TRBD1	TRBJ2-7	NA	CASSQRTGTYEQYF	TGTGCCAGCAGCCAAAGGACAGGGACCTACGAGCAGTACTTC
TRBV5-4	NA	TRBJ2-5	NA	CASSLRGAETQYF	TGTGCCAGCAGCTTGCGGGGTGCAGAGACCCAGTACTTC
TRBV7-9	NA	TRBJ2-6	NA	CASSPGLSSGANVLTF	TGTGCCAGCAGCCCCGGACTGTCCTCTGGGGCCAACGTCCTGACTTTC
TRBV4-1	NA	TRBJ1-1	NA	CASSQDGRATNTEAFF	TGCGCCAGCAGCCAAGATGGGCGGGCAACGAACACTGAAGCTTTCTTT
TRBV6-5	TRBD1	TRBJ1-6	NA	CASSYAGTGINSPLHF	TGTGCCAGCAGTTACGCGGGGACAGGGATCAATTCACCCCTCCACTTT
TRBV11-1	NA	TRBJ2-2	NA	CASSLLRGTAGELFF	TGTGCCAGCAGCCTGCTCCGGGGTACCGCCGGGGAGCTGTTTTTT